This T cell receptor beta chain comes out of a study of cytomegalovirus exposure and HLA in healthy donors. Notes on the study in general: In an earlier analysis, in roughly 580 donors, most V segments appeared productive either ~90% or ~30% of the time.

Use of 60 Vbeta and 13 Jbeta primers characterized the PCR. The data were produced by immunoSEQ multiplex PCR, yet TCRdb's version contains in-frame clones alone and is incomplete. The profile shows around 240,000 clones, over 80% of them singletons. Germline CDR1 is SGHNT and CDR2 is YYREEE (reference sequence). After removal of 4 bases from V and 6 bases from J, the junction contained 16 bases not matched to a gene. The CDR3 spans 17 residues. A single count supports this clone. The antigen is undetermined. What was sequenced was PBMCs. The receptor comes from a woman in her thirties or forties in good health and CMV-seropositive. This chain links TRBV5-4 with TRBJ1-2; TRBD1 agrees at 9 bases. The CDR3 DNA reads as TGTGCCAGCAGCCCACAACCTACAGGGGGCTTGTCTCATGGCTACACCTTC. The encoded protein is CASSPQPTGGLSHGYTF.